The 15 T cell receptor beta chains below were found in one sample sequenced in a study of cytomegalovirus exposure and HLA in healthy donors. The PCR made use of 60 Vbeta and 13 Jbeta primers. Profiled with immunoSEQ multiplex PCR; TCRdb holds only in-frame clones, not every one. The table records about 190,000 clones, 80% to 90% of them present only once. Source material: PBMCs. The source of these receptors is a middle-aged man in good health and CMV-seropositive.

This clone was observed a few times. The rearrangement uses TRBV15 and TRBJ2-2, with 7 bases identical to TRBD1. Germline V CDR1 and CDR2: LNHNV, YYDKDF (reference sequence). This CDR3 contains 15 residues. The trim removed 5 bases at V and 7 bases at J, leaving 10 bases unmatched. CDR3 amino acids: CATSLKTGWGGELFF. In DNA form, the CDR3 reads TGTGCCACCAGCCTGAAGACAGGGTGGGGCGGGGAGCTGTTTTTT.

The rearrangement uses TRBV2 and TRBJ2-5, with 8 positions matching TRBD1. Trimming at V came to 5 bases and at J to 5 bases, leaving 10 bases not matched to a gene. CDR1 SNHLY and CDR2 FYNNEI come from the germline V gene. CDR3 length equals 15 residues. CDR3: CASSKEQGVAETQYF. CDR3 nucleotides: TGTGCCAGCAGTAAGGAACAGGGGGTTGCGGAGACCCAGTACTTC. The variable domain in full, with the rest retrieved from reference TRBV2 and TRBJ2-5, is EPEVTQTPSHQVTQMGQEVILRCVPISNHLYFYWYRQILGQKVEFLVSFYNNEISEKSEIFDDQFSVERPDGSNFTLKIRSTKLEDSAMYFCASSKEQGVAETQYFGPGTRLLVL.

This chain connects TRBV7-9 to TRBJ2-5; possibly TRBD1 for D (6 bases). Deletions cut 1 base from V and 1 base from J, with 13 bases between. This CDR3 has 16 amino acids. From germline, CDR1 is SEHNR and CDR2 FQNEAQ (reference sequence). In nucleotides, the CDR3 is TGTGCCAGCAGCTTAGGCCGGGACACCTTCCAAGAGACCCAGTACTTC. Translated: CASSLGRDTFQETQYF.

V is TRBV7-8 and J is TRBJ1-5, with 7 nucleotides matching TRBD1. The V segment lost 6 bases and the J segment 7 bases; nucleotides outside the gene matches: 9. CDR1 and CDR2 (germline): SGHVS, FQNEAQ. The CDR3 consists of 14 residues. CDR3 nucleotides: TGTGCCAGCAGTCTTCTGACAGGGCCCCAGCCCCAGCATTTT. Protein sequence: CASSLLTGPQPQHF.

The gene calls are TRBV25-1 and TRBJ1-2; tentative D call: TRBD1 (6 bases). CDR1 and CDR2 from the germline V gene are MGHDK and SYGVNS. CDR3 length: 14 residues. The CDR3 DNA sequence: TGTGCAACCGGGGGGGCAGGCCTTAACTATGGCTACACCTTC. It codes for CATGGAGLNYGYTF.

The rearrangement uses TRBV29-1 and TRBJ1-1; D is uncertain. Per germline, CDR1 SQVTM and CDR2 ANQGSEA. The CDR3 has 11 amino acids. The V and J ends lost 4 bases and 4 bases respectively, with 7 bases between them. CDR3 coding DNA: TGCAGCGTTGCCAGGCCCACTGAAGCTTTCTTT. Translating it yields CSVARPTEAFF.

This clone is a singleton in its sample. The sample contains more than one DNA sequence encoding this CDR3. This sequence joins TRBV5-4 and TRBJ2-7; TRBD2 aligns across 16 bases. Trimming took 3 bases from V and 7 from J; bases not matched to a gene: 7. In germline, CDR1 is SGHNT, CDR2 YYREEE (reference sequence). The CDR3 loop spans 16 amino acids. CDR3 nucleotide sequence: TGTGCCAGCAGCTGGAAAGGGACTAGCGGGAGGGAGGAGCAGTACTTC. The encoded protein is CASSWKGTSGREEQYF.

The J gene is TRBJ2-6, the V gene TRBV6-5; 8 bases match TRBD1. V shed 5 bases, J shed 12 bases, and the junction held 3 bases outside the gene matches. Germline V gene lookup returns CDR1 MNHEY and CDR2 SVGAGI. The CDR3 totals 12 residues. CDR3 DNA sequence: TGTGCCAGCAGTACAGGGGGTCGCGTCCTGACTTTC. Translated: CASSTGGRVLTF.

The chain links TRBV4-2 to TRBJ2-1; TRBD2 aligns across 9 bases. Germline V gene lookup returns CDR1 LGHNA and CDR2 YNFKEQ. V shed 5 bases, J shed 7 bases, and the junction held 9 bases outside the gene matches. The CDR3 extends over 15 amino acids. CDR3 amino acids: CASSSRLAERNEQFF. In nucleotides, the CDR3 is TGTGCCAGCAGCTCAAGACTAGCGGAAAGGAATGAGCAGTTCTTC.

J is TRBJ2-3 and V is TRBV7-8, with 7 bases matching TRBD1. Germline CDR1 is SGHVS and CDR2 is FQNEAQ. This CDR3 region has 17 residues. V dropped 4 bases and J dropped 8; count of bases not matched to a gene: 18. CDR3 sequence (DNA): TGTGCCAGCAGCTCCCTAGGGGGCAGCCCGATTCCTCCTACGCAGTATTTT. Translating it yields CASSSLGGSPIPPTQYF.

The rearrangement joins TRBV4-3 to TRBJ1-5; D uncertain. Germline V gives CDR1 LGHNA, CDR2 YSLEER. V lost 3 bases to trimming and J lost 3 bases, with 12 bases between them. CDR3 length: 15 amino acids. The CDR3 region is CASSQEDADNQPQHF. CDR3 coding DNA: TGCGCCAGCAGCCAGGAAGATGCGGACAATCAGCCCCAGCATTTT.

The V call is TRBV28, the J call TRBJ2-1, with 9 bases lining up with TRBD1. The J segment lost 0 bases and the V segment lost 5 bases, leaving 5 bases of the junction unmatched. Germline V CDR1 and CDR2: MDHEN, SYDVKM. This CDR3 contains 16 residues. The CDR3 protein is CASSGLQGASYNEQFF. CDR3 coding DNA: TGTGCCAGCAGTGGACTACAGGGGGCCTCCTACAATGAGCAGTTCTTC. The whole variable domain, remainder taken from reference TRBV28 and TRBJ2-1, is DVKVTQSSRYLVKRTGEKVFLECVQDMDHENMFWYRQDPGLGLRLIYFSYDVKMKEKGDIPEGYSVSREKKERFSLILESASTNQTSMYLCASSGLQGASYNEQFFGPGTRLTVL.

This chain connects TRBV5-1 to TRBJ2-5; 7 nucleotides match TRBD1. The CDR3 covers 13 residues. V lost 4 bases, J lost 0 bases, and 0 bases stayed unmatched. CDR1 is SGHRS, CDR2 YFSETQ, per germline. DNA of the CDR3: TGCGCCAGCAGCGGGACAGACCAAGAGACCCAGTACTTC. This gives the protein CASSGTDQETQYF.

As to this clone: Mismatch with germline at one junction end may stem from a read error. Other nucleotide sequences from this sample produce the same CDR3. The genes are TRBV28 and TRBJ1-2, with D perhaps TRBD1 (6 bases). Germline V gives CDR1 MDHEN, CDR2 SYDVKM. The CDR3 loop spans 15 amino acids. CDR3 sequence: CASSSGGPGHYGYTF. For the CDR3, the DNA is TGCGCCAGCAGCTCGGGGGGGCCCGGGCACTATGGCTACACCTTC.

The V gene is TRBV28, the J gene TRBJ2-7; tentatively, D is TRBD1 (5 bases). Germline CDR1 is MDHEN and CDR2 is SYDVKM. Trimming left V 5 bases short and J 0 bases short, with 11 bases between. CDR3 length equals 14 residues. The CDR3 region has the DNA TGTGCCAGCAGTCCTACAGGTTCCTCCTACGAGCAGTACTTC. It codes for CASSPTGSSYEQYF. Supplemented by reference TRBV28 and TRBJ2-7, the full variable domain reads DVKVTQSSRYLVKRTGEKVFLECVQDMDHENMFWYRQDPGLGLRLIYFSYDVKMKEKGDIPEGYSVSREKKERFSLILESASTNQTSMYLCASSPTGSSYEQYFGPGTRLTVT.